These 23 T cell receptor beta chains were all obtained from the same sample, sequenced in a study of T-cell reconstitution after alpha-beta-depleted transplantation in children. Unique molecular identifiers were built into the TCRbeta library. TCRdb analysed the PCR reads with MiXCR anew, one entry per CDR3 protein. The repertoire consists of 200,000 to 250,000 distinct CDR3 sequences, with 20% to 30% occurring once and the leading ten covering 2% to 3%. The starting material was PBMCs, obtained before TCRalphabeta/CD19-depleted stem cell transplant. The source is a girl between 2 and 10 years old with Fanconi anemia, due to receive a stem cell transplant.

This clonotype was seen at least ten times. The V and J genes are TRBV3-1 and TRBJ2-5; D gene uncertain. This CDR3 comprises 13 residues. V lost 4 bases, J lost 5 bases, and 11 bases lay in between. Germline V CDR1 and CDR2: LGHDT, YNNKEL (reference sequence). The CDR3 is CASSPIRTETQYF. The CDR3 DNA reads as TGTGCCAGCAGCCCCATCCGGACGGAGACCCAGTACTTC.

This clonotype has ten or more counts. The rearrangement uses TRBV6-4 and TRBJ2-2, with TRBD2 identical over 9 bases. This CDR3 has 16 residues. Germline loops: CDR1 MRHNA, CDR2 SNTAGT. V shed 5 bases, J shed 3 bases, and the junction held 7 bases outside the gene matches. The CDR3 loop reads CASSPIAGVYTGELFF. In nucleotides, the CDR3 is TGTGCCAGCAGTCCAATAGCGGGAGTGTACACCGGGGAGCTGTTTTTT.

V is TRBV12-3 or TRBV12-4 and J is TRBJ2-7; 12 bases are shared with TRBD2. The trim removed 3 bases at V and 5 bases at J, leaving 11 bases unmatched. The CDR3 is made up of 17 amino acids. In DNA, the CDR3 is TGTGCCAGCAGTTTGGTGGCTAGCGGGAGGGCAGGCCACGAGCAGTACTTC. This codes for CASSLVASGRAGHEQYF.

This clonotype was seen at least ten times. V and J are TRBV10-3 and TRBJ2-3; D is unresolved. This CDR3 is built from 13 residues. CDR1 is ENHRY and CDR2 is SYGVKD in the germline V gene. The V and J ends lost 5 bases and 4 bases respectively, with 10 bases between them. The CDR3 sequence is CAISSAAPDTQYF. Written as DNA, the CDR3 is TGTGCCATCAGTTCCGCGGCTCCAGATACGCAGTATTTT.

The chain joins TRBV19 to TRBJ2-7; 7 positions match TRBD2. With V trimmed by 0 bases and J by 3 bases, 8 bases remained unmatched. The CDR3 extends over 16 amino acids. Germline CDR1 and CDR2: LNHDA and SQIVND (reference sequence). The CDR3 DNA is TGTGCCAGTAGTATAGATTTACGGACTAGGTTCTACGAGCAGTACTTC. This translates into CASSIDLRTRFYEQYF.

This sequence joins TRBV7-2 and TRBJ1-5; 8 bases align to TRBD1. Unmatched junction bases numbered 12, after V lost 5 bases and J lost 6 bases. Germline-derived CDR1 and CDR2 are SGHTA and FQGNSA. The CDR3 covers 16 residues. The CDR3 loop is CASSPPGQGWGQPQHF. CDR3 nucleotide sequence: TGTGCCAGCAGCCCCCCCGGACAGGGCTGGGGTCAGCCCCAGCATTTT.

The chain employs TRBV7-3 and TRBJ2-3, with D perhaps TRBD2 (6 bases). This CDR3 spans 13 amino acids. Germline CDR1 is SGHTA and CDR2 is FQGTGA. V lost 5 bases and J 5 bases, leaving 11 bases between the germline ends. In DNA, the CDR3 is TGTGCCAGCAGCCCGGGAGTTGGAGATACGCAGTATTTT. It codes for CASSPGVGDTQYF.

This clonotype has at least ten counts. The chain has TRBV5-1 and TRBJ2-1; 10 nucleotides match TRBD1. The germline CDR1 and CDR2 sequences are SGHRS and YFSETQ. This CDR3 is built from 17 residues. Losses at the gene ends were 5 bases for V and 3 bases for J; bases not matched to a gene: 11. The CDR3 reads CASSLQSGQGFYNEQFF. The DNA of the CDR3 is TGCGCCAGCAGTTTGCAATCGGGACAGGGGTTCTACAATGAGCAGTTCTTC.

The sample holds many counts of this clonotype. The chain is built from TRBV20-1 and TRBJ2-1; D is perhaps TRBD2 (6 bases). Between the trimmed V and J ends, which lost 4 bases and 2 bases, there was a span of 18 bases. The CDR3 length is 16 residues. Germline CDR1 reads DFQATT; CDR2 reads SNEGSKA (reference sequence). The DNA of the CDR3 is TGCAGTGCTACGTCCCTCGTAGCGGACACCTACAATGAGCAGTTCTTC. Residues: CSATSLVADTYNEQFF.

This clonotype was recorded at least ten times. This sequence joins TRBV20-1 and TRBJ2-1; TRBD2 aligns across 8 bases. J lost 3 bases, V lost 8 bases, and 9 bases had no gene match. This CDR3 has 14 amino acids. Germline lookup yields CDR1 DFQATT and CDR2 SNEGSKA (reference sequence). The CDR3 spells CSPKGLAHYNEQFF. The CDR3 DNA follows: TGCAGTCCAAAAGGACTAGCCCACTACAATGAGCAGTTCTTC.

The chain links TRBV6-5 to TRBJ2-7, with TRBD1 identical over 9 bases. The CDR3 is 15 amino acids. Looked up from germline, CDR1 is MNHEY and CDR2 is SVGAGI. The V gene end was trimmed by 0 bases and the J gene end by 6 bases; junction bases not matched to a gene: 6. The CDR3 loop reads CASSYSMDRGLEQYF. CDR3 nucleotide sequence: TGTGCCAGCAGTTACTCGATGGACAGGGGCCTCGAGCAGTACTTC.

Ten or more counts support this clonotype. The chain couples TRBV5-1 to TRBJ2-7; D is possibly TRBD2 (5 bases). Trimming removed 9 bases from V and 4 bases from J, with 17 bases in between. The germline CDR1 and CDR2 sequences are SGHRS and YFSETQ. The CDR3 has 13 residues. The CDR3 region has the DNA TGCGCCACCTCTCTGGCGGGCCAATACGAGCAGTACTTC. Its protein product is CATSLAGQYEQYF.

This clonotype appeared many times. The DNA for the CDR3 is TGTGCCAGCAGTTCCTTAGCGGGGAGGTCGGTCAATGAGCAGTTCTTC. This codes for CASSSLAGRSVNEQFF. This rearrangement joins TRBV12-3 or TRBV12-4 to TRBJ2-1; 8 bases agree with TRBD2. The V gene end was trimmed by 4 bases and the J gene end by 6 bases; junction bases not matched to a gene: 11. The CDR3 covers 16 residues.

This CDR3 is CASSPEGRRGENIQYF. DNA for the CDR3: TGTGCCAGCAGCCCGGAGGGCCGGCGTGGAGAGAACATTCAGTACTTC. The V call is TRBV7-9, the J call TRBJ2-4; TRBD2 is a possible D gene (6 bases). Germline V lookup: CDR1 SEHNR, CDR2 FQNEAQ (reference sequence). The CDR3 is made up of 16 amino acids. With 5 bases removed from V and 7 bases from J, the gap between germline ends came to 21 bases.

The chain recombines TRBV9 with TRBJ2-3; D might be TRBD2 (5 bases). CDR3 length equals 17 residues. V lost 4 bases, J lost 4 bases, and 22 bases lay in between. Per germline, CDR1 SGDLS and CDR2 YYNGEE. The CDR3 nucleotides read TGTGCCAGCAGCCCTCGGCCTCTAGCCCAGTATGCAGATACGCAGTATTTT. As protein: CASSPRPLAQYADTQYF.

This clonotype has at least ten counts. The V call is TRBV10-3, the J call TRBJ2-7; 11 nucleotides line up with TRBD2. CDR3 length: 12 residues. CDR1 is ENHRY and CDR2 is SYGVKD in the germline V gene. The V and J ends lost 8 bases and 3 bases, in that order; junction bases with no gene match: 0. The CDR3 DNA is TGTGCCATCGGGACTAGCGGCTACGAGCAGTACTTC. As protein: CAIGTSGYEQYF.

This clonotype occurred many times. This chain joins TRBV6-4 and TRBJ2-1, with 16 positions matching TRBD2. The CDR3 loop spans 19 amino acids. CDR1 and CDR2 (germline): MRHNA, SNTAGT. The trim removed 7 bases at V and 11 bases at J, leaving 20 bases unmatched. The CDR3 DNA reads TGTGCCAGCACCCTGGACGGGACTAGCGGGAGGGCCACTGTGGATAAGCAGTTCTTC. Translation: CASTLDGTSGRATVDKQFF.

This clonotype was found many times. V usage is TRBV7-2 and J usage is TRBJ2-7, with 10 bases matching TRBD2. The ends lost 5 bases at V and 0 bases at J; junction bases unmatched: 13. This CDR3 has 18 amino acids. CDR1 is SGHTA and CDR2 is FQGNSA in the germline V gene. CDR3 protein: CASSPSSSGGYSSYEQYF. The CDR3 nucleotides read TGTGCCAGCAGCCCTTCATCTAGCGGGGGTTATAGCTCCTACGAGCAGTACTTC. Looking up the rest from reference TRBV7-2 and TRBJ2-7 gives the full variable domain: GAGVSQSPSNKVTEKGKDVELRCDPISGHTALYWYRQSLGQGLEFLIYFQGNSAPDKSGLPSDRFSAERTGGSVSTLTIQRTQQEDSAVYLCASSPSSSGGYSSYEQYFGPGTRLTVT.

This clonotype was detected many times. V is TRBV5-1 and J is TRBJ2-1; no firm D call. Germline CDR1 SGHRS, CDR2 YFSETQ. The ends were cut back, 0 bases at V and 16 bases at J, with 14 bases in the middle. This CDR3 region has 12 residues. This CDR3 is CASSLGSRKYFF. CDR3 nucleotides: TGCGCCAGCAGCTTGGGTAGTCGGAAGTACTTCTTC.

The chain recombines TRBV20-1 with TRBJ2-1; TRBD1 matches at 9 bases. The CDR3 totals 15 residues. Germline V gene sequence: CDR1 DFQATT, CDR2 SNEGSKA (reference sequence). J lost 0 bases, V lost 7 bases, and 7 bases had no gene match. For the CDR3, the DNA is TGCAGTGGACAGGGGGAAGGGAGCTCCTACAATGAGCAGTTCTTC. It yields the protein CSGQGEGSSYNEQFF.

This clonotype was counted many times. This chain uses TRBV7-3 with TRBJ2-3, with 7 nucleotides matching TRBD2. Per the germline V gene, CDR1 is SGHTA and CDR2 is FQGTGA. The J segment lost 4 bases and the V segment lost 5 bases, leaving 15 bases of the junction unmatched. The CDR3 extends over 17 amino acids. CDR3 coding DNA: TGTGCCAGCAGCCCTAGAGCGGGGAGCTCCCATTCAGATACGCAGTATTTT. Amino acid sequence: CASSPRAGSSHSDTQYF.

This chain links TRBV7-9 with TRBJ1-1, with D perhaps TRBD1 (6 bases). V was pared by 7 bases and J by 7 bases, with 22 bases between. In germline, CDR1 is SEHNR, CDR2 FQNEAQ (reference sequence). The CDR3 has 15 residues. CDR3 in amino acids: CASTASGGASREAFF. CDR3 in DNA: TGTGCCAGCACCGCCTCGGGGGGGGCGAGTCGTGAAGCTTTCTTT.

This clonotype has at least ten counts. The rearrangement links TRBV6-5 to TRBJ2-3; 11 bases line up with TRBD2. Germline V CDR1 and CDR2: MNHEY, SVGAGI. The V gene end was trimmed by 0 bases and the J gene end by 4 bases; junction bases not matched to a gene: 3. CDR3 size: 16 residues. CDR3 nucleotides: TGTGCCAGCAGTTACTCCCTAGCGGGAGGTGCAGATACGCAGTATTTT. Its translation: CASSYSLAGGADTQYF.